This T cell receptor (beta chain) appears in the sequencing data of a study of cytomegalovirus exposure and HLA in healthy donors. Notes on the study in general: Confirmation was obtained in vitro that three CMV-associated chains are specific for CMV antigens. According to a later analysis, most TCR beta chains associated with CMV appeared HLA-restricted.

As concerns this clone: Antigen unknown.

It was with 60 Vbeta and 13 Jbeta primers that the PCR ran. Generated by immunoSEQ multiplex PCR, the TCRdb table keeps only in-frame clones and is missing some. The profile shows about 90,000 clones, roughly 66% of them singletons. Input material: PBMCs. The receptor was isolated from a man younger than 40 in good health and CMV-seronegative.

CDR3 nucleotide sequence: TGTGCCAGCAGTTCGTACAGGGGGTCTGGAAACACCATATATTTT. This gives the protein CASSSYRGSGNTIYF. The chain has TRBV6-6 and TRBJ1-3; 8 bases map to TRBD1. Germline values: CDR1 MNHNY, CDR2 SVGAGI (reference sequence). V was clipped by 4 bases and J by 1 base; unmatched bases: 3. This CDR3 region has 15 residues.